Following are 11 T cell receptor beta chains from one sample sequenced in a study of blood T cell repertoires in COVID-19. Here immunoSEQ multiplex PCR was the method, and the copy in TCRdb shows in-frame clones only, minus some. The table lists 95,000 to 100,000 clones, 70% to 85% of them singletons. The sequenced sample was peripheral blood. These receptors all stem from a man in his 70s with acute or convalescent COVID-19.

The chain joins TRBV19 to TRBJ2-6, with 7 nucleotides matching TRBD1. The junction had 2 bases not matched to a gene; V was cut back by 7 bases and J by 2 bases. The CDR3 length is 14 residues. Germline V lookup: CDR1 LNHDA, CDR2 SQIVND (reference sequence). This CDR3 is CASMDRTGANVLTF. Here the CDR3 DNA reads TGTGCCAGTATGGACAGGACTGGGGCCAACGTCCTGACTTTC.

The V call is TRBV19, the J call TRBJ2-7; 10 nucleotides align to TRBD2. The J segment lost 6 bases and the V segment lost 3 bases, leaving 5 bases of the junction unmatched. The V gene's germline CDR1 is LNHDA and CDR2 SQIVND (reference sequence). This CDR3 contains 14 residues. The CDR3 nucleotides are TGTGCCAGTAGTATGCTAGCGGGAGAAGGCGAGCAGTACTTC. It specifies CASSMLAGEGEQYF.

CDR3 in DNA: TGTGCCAGCTCACCAGTTGGCAGCTCCTACGAGCAGTACTTC. Encoded protein: CASSPVGSSYEQYF. The V gene is TRBV18, the J gene TRBJ2-7; no clear D. Deletions cut 2 bases from V and 0 bases from J, with 8 bases between. The CDR3 is made up of 14 amino acids. Germline V gene sequence: CDR1 KGHSH, CDR2 LQKENI.

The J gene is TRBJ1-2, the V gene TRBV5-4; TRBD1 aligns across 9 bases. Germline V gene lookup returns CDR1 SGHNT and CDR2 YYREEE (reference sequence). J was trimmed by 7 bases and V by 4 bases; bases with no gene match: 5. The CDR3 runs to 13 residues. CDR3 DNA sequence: TGTGCCAGCAGCATACAGGGGGCATTTGGCTACACCTTC. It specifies CASSIQGAFGYTF.

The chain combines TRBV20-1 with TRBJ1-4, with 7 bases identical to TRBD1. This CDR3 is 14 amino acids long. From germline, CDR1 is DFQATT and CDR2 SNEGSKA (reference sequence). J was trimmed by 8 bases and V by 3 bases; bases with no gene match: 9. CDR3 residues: CSASKTGLGEKLFF. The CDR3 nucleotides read TGCAGTGCTAGTAAGACAGGGCTGGGAGAAAAACTGTTTTTT.

The chain's CDR3 is CASNGNGDQPQHF. CDR3 DNA: TGTGCCAGCAATGGGAACGGGGATCAGCCCCAGCATTTT. The chain uses TRBV6-5 and TRBJ1-5; D gene ambiguous. V was cut by 7 bases and J by 5 bases, with 12 bases left in between. Germline values: CDR1 MNHEY, CDR2 SVGAGI. The CDR3 spans 13 residues.

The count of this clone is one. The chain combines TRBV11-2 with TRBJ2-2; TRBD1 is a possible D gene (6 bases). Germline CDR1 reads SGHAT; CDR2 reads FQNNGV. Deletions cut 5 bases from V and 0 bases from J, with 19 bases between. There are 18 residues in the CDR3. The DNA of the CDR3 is TGTGCCAGCAGCACCTTAACAGGGCGATCGTCGAACACCGGGGAGCTGTTTTTT. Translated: CASSTLTGRSSNTGELFF.

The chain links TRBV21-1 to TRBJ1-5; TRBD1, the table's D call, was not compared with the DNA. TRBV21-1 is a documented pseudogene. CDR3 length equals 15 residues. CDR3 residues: CASTRRDSRNQPQHF. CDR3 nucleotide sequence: TGTGCCAGCACCCGCCGGGACAGCCGAAATCAGCCCCAGCATTTT.

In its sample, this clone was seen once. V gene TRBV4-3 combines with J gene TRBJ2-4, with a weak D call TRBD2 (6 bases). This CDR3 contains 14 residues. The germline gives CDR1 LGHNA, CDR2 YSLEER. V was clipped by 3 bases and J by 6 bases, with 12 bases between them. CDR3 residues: CASSQSGTGNIQYF. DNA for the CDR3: TGCGCCAGCAGCCAGTCCGGGACTGGAAACATTCAGTACTTC.

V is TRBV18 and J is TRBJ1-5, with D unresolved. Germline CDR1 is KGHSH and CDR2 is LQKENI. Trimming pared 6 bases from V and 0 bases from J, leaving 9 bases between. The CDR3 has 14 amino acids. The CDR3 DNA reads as TGTGCCAGCTCTCGCCAGGATAGCAATCAGCCCCAGCATTTT. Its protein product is CASSRQDSNQPQHF.

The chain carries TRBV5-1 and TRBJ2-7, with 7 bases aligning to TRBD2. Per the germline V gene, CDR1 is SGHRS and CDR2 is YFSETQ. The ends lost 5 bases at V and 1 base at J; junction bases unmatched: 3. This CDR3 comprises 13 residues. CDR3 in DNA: TGCGCCAGCAGAGCGGGACCTTCCTACGAGCAGTACTTC. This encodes CASRAGPSYEQYF.